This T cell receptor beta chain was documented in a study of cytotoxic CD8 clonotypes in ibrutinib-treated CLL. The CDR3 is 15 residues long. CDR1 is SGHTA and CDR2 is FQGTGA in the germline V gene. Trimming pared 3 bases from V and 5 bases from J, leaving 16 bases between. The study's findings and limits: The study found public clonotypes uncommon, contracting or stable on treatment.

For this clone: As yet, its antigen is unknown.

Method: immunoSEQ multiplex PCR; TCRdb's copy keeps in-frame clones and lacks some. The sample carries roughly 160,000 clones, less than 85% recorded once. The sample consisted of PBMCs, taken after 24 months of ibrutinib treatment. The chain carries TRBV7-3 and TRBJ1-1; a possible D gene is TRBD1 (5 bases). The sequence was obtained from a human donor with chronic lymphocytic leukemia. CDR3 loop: CASSFAAGKGTEAFF. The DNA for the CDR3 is TGTGCCAGCAGCTTCGCGGCAGGGAAAGGAACTGAAGCTTTCTTT.